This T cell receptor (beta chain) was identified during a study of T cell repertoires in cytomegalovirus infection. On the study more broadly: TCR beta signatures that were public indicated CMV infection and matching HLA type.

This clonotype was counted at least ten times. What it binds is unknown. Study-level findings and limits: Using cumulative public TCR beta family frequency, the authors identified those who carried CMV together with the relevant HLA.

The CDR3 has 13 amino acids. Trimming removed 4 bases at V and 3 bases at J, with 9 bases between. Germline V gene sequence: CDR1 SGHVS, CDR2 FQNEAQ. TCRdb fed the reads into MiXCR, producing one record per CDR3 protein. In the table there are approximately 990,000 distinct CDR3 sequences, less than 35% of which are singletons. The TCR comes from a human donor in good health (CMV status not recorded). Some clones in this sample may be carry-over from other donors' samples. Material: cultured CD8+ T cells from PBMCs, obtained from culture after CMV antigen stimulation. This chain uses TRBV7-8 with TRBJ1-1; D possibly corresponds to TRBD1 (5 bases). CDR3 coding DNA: TGTGCCAGCAGCTCAGGGTACTACACTGAAGCTTTCTTT. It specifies CASSSGYYTEAFF. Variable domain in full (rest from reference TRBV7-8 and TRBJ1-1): GAGVSQSPRYKVAKRGQDVALRCDPISGHVSLFWYQQALGQGPEFLTYFQNEAQLDKSGLPSDRFFAERPEGSVSTLKIQRTQQEDSAVYLCASSSGYYTEAFFGQGTRLTVV.